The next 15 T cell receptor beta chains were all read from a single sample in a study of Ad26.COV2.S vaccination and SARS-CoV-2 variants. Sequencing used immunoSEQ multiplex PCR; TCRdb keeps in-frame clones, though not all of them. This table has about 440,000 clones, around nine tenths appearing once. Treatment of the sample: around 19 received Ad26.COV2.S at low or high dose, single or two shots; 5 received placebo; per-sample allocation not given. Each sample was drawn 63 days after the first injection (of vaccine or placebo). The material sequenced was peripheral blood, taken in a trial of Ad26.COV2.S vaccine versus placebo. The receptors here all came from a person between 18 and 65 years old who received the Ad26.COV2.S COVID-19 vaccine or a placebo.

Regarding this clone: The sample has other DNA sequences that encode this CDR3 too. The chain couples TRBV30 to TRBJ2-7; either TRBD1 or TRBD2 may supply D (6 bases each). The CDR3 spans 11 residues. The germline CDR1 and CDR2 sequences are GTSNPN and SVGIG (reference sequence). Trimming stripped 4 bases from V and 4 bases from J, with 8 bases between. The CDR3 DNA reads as TGTGCCTGGACGGGGGCGTACGAGCAGTACTTC. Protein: CAWTGAYEQYF.

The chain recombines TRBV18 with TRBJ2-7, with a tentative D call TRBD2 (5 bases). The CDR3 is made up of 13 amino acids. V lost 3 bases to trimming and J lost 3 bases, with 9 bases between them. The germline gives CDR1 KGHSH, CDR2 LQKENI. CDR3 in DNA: TGTGCCAGCTCACCCCGGGAACTCTACGAGCAGTACTTC. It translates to CASSPRELYEQYF.

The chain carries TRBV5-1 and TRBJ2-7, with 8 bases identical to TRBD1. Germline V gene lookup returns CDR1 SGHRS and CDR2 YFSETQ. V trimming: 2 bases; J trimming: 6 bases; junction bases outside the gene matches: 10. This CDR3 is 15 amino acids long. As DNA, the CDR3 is TGCGCCAGCAGCTTACAGACAGGGGACGTCGGCGAGCAGTACTTC. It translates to CASSLQTGDVGEQYF.

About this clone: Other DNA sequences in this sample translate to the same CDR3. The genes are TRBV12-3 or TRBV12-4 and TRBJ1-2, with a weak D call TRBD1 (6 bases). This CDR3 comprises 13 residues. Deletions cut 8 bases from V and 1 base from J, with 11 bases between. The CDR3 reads CASSPDSNYGYTF. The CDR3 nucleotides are TGTGCCAGCTCCCCGGACAGTAACTATGGCTACACCTTC.

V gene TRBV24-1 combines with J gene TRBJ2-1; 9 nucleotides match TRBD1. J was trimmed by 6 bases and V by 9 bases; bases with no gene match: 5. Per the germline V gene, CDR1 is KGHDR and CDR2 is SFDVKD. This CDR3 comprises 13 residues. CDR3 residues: CATRRTGANEQFF. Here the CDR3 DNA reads TGTGCCACCCGCCGGACAGGGGCCAATGAGCAGTTCTTC.

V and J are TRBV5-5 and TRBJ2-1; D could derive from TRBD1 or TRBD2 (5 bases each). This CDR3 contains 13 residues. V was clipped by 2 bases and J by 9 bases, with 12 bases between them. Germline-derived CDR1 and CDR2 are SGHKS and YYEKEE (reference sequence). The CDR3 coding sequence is TGTGCCAGCAGCTTATCGGGAAGGGGTGAGCAGTTCTTC. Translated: CASSLSGRGEQFF.

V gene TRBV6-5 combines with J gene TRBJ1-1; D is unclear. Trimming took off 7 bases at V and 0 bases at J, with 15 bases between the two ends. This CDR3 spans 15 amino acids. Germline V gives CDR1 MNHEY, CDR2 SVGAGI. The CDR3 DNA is TGTGCCAGCAACCACCGGCCGGTGATGAACACTGAAGCTTTCTTT. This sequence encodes CASNHRPVMNTEAFF.

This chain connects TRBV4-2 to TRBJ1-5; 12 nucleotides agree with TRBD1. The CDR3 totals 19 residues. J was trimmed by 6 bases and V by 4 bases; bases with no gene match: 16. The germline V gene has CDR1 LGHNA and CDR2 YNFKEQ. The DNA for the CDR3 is TGTGCCAGCAGCCCAGATGGGACAGGGGGCGCGGGCGGATCTCAGCCCCAGCATTTT. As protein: CASSPDGTGGAGGSQPQHF.

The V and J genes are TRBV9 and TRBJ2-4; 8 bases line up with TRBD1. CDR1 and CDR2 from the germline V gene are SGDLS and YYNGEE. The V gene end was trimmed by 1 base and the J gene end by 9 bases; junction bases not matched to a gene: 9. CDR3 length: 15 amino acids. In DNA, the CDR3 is TGTGCCAGCAGCGTAACGCAGGGGGCAAAGGTCATTCAGTACTTC. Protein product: CASSVTQGAKVIQYF.

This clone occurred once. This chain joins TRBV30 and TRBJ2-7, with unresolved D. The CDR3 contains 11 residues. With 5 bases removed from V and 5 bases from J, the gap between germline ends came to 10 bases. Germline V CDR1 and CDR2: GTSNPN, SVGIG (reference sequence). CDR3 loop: CAWGVPHEQYF. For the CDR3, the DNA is TGTGCCTGGGGGGTTCCCCACGAGCAGTACTTC.

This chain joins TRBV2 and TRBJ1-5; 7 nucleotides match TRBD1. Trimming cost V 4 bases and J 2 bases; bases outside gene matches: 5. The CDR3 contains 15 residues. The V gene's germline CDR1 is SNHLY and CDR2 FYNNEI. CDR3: CASSVRGIGNQPQHF. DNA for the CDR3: TGTGCCAGCAGTGTCAGGGGGATAGGCAATCAGCCCCAGCATTTT.

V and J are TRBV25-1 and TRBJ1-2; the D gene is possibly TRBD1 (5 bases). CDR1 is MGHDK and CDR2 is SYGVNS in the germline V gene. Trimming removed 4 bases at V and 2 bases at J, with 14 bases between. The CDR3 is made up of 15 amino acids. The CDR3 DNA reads TGTGCCAGCAGTGGCCCCCGGGACGGCAACTATGGCTACACCTTC. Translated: CASSGPRDGNYGYTF.

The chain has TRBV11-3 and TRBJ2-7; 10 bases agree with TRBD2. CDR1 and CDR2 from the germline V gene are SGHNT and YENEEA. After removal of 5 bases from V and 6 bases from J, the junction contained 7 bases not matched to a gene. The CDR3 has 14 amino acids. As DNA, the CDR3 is TGTGCCAGCAGCACCGGACTAGCGGAATCCGAGCAGTACTTC. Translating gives CASSTGLAESEQYF. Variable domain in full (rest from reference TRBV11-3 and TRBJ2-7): EAGVVQSPRYKIIEKKQPVAFWCNPISGHNTLYWYLQNLGQGPELLIRYENEEAVDDSQLPKDRFSAERLKGVDSTLKIQPAELGDSAVYLCASSTGLAESEQYFGPGTRLTVT.

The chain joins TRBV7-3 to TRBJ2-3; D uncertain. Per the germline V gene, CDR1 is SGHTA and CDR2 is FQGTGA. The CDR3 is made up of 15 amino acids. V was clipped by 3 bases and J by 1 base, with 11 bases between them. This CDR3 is CASSLGGLGTDTQYF. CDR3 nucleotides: TGTGCCAGCAGCTTGGGCGGATTAGGCACAGATACGCAGTATTTT.

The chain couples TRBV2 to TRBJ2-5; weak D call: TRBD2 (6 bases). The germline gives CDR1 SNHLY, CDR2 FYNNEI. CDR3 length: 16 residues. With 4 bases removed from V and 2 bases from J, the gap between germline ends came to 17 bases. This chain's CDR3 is CASSGSWSGGQETQYF. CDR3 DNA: TGTGCCAGCAGTGGCTCGTGGAGCGGAGGGCAAGAGACCCAGTACTTC.